Listed below are T cell receptor beta chains from one sample, sequenced in a study of T cell clonotyping in hematopoietic cell transplantation. Assay: immunoSEQ multiplex PCR; the TCRdb copy retains only in-frame clones and omits some. Altogether some 28,000 clones are present, approximately 86% being singletons, with the ten largest covering roughly 1.9%. The sequences come from peripheral blood mononuclear cells, collected before stem cell transplant. The receptor source for this set is a man in his forties with acute myeloid leukemia. Some clones in this sample may be carry-over from other donors' samples. The CDR3 runs from the conserved cysteine through the conserved F or W. D genes are given only for firm matches. Expanded clones get a size class; other rows say once, few or many, or leave the size out.

size	D	V	J	DNA	CDR3
NA	TRBD1	TRBV9	TRBJ1-1	TGTGCCAGCAGCGCGACAGGGCAAGGTACTGAAGCTTTCTTT	CASSATGQGTEAFF
once	NA	TRBV19	TRBJ2-7	TGTGCCAGTAGTATACAATGGGACTCCTACGAGCAGTACTTC	CASSIQWDSYEQYF
NA	NA	TRBV5-6	TRBJ2-1	TGTGCCAGCAGCTCTCCCGCAGGGAGCAATGAGCAGTTCTTC	CASSSPAGSNEQFF
NA	NA	TRBV28	TRBJ1-5	TGTGCCAGCAGTCCCTTCTCGGGGGCGCGCAATCAGCCCCAGCATTTT	CASSPFSGARNQPQHF
once	NA	TRBV7-8	TRBJ1-4	TGTGCCAGCAGCTTAGATCGTATGGGGGCAGATGAAAAACTGTTTTTT	CASSLDRMGADEKLFF
NA	TRBD1	TRBV27	TRBJ1-1	TGTGCCAGCAGTTCACGGACAGGGGGCGTGGGGACTGAAGCTTTCTTT	CASSSRTGGVGTEAFF
NA	NA	TRBV6-1	TRBJ1-3	TGTGCCAGCAGCCGGGTAGGAAACACCATATATTTT	CASSRVGNTIYF
NA	TRBD1	TRBV4-1	TRBJ1-1	TGCGCCAGCAGCCAAGCACAGGGGGACCCTGAAGCTTTCTTT	CASSQAQGDPEAFF
NA	TRBD1	TRBV7-2	TRBJ2-1	TGTGCCAGCAGCCAGAACAGGGGAAGGACCTACAATGAGCAGTTCTTC	CASSQNRGRTYNEQFF
NA	NA	TRBV30	TRBJ1-2	TGTGCCTGGAGTCTCCTCGGGACCCCCTATGGCTACACCTTC	CAWSLLGTPYGYTF
few	NA	TRBV10-3	TRBJ1-2	TGTGCCATCAGTGCGACGGACTATGGCTACACCTTC	CAISATDYGYTF
NA	TRBD2	TRBV5-6	TRBJ2-3	TGTGCCAGCAGCTTCCGAGCGGGGGGGCCGGATACGCAGTATTTT	CASSFRAGGPDTQYF
NA	TRBD1	TRBV5-1	TRBJ1-1	TGCGCCAGCAGCTTATACAGGGGGCTGGACACTGAAGCTTTCTTT	CASSLYRGLDTEAFF
NA	TRBD2	TRBV29-1	TRBJ2-1	TGCAGCGGTGGGACTAGAGGGGAGCAGTTCTTC	CSGGTRGEQFF
NA	TRBD2	TRBV4-3	TRBJ2-1	TGCGCCAGCAGCCAAGTCCCAGCGGGGGGCTTCATCTACAATGAGCAGTTCTTC	CASSQVPAGGFIYNEQFF
few	NA	TRBV2	TRBJ1-1	TGTGCCAGCACCGGGGGGACTGAAGCTTTCTTT	CASTGGTEAFF
few	NA	TRBV11-2	TRBJ2-1	TGTGCCAGCAGCTTAGGGTCTAGCTCCTACAATGAGCAGTTCTTC	CASSLGSSSYNEQFF
NA	NA	TRBV6-5	TRBJ2-3	TGTGCCAGCAGTTACATCAGGGGAGGGCAGGATACGCAGTATTTT	CASSYIRGGQDTQYF
NA	NA	TRBV7-7	TRBJ2-1	TGTGCTAGCAGCTTAGTTGCAGCTGATGAGCAGTTCTTC	CASSLVAADEQFF
NA	NA	TRBV11-3	TRBJ1-1	TGTGCCAGCAGCTTAAGAGGGCCGGTGGGGTTTATGAACACTGAAGCTTTCTTT	CASSLRGPVGFMNTEAFF
NA	TRBD1	TRBV27	TRBJ2-7	TGTGCCAGCAGTCGAGGGGACAGTAGCGAGCAGTACTTC	CASSRGDSSEQYF
NA	TRBD1	TRBV5-1	TRBJ1-2	TGCGCCAGCAGTACAGACAGGGGTTATGATGGCTACACCTTC	CASSTDRGYDGYTF
NA	NA	TRBV11-3	TRBJ2-7	TGTGCCAGCAGCTCCCGGGACGCCAGAGACTACGAGCAGTACTTC	CASSSRDARDYEQYF
NA	NA	TRBV5-1	TRBJ2-4	TGCGCCAGCAGCTTGCTGGGAGCCAAAAACATTCAGTACTTC	CASSLLGAKNIQYF
NA	TRBD1	TRBV11-2	TRBJ1-6	TGTGCCAGCAGCTTGGACAGGAGCTCCTATAATTCACCCCTCCACTTT	CASSLDRSSYNSPLHF
NA	NA	TRBV5-4	TRBJ1-3	TGTGCCAGCAGCTTCCCCGGGGTAGGATCAGCTGGAAACACCATATATTTT	CASSFPGVGSAGNTIYF
once	NA	TRBV6-6	TRBJ2-5	TGTGCCAGCAGTTACGCGGTAAAAGAGACCCAGTACTTC	CASSYAVKETQYF
NA	TRBD1	TRBV6-6	TRBJ2-7	TGTGCCAGCACCCCGGACAGGGATTACGAGCAGTACTTC	CASTPDRDYEQYF
NA	NA	TRBV28	TRBJ1-4	TGTGCCAGCAGTCCTGTGCATGAAAAACTGTTTTTT	CASSPVHEKLFF
NA	NA	TRBV6-5	TRBJ2-7	TGTGCCAGCAGTCCGACAGGAGTGGGCTACGAGCAGTACTTC	CASSPTGVGYEQYF